This entry features one TCR beta chain sequence. As yet, its antigen is unknown. The sample is drawn from a study of T cell responses to AZD1222 COVID-19 vaccine. The CDR3 contains 13 residues. Trimming took 5 bases from V and 5 from J; bases not matched to a gene: 4. Findings and caveats of the study: Close to half of spike-specific TCRs reportedly recognize unmutated variant regions.

Produced via immunoSEQ multiplex PCR; TCRdb's table is partial and in-frame only. The sample holds under 130,000 clones, roughly 80% seen once. The TCR sequence derives from an adult in good health. The chain uses TRBV12-3 or TRBV12-4 and TRBJ2-5; TRBD2 aligns across 8 bases. The sample consisted of peripheral blood, taken on day 0 of AZD1222 vaccination. The DNA for the CDR3 is TGTGCCAGCAGTGTTAGCGGGACCGAGACCCAGTACTTC. Residues: CASSVSGTETQYF.